The 26 T cell receptor beta chains in this list originate from one sample, sequenced in a study of blood T cell repertoires in COVID-19. Libraries were prepared by immunoSEQ multiplex PCR; TCRdb keeps only in-frame clonotypes and omits some of them. The sample has some 80,000 clones, approximately 90% seen once; the top ten hold roughly 20%. The specimen sequenced was peripheral blood. These receptors all stem from a human donor in a cohort sampled during active COVID-19.

CDR3 sequence reads: CASSLSRASGPVNEQFF. CDR3 sequence (DNA): TGTGCCAGCAGTTTATCGCGGGCTAGCGGGCCTGTCAATGAGCAGTTCTTC. This chain uses TRBV27 with TRBJ2-1, with TRBD2 matching 8 bases. With V trimmed by 0 bases and J by 6 bases, 10 bases remained unmatched. Germline V gene data show CDR1 as MNHEY and CDR2 as SMNVEV (reference sequence). The CDR3 spans 17 residues.

This clone appeared a single time. The chain joins TRBV19 to TRBJ2-2, with a possible D match to TRBD1 (6 bases). From germline, CDR1 is LNHDA and CDR2 SQIVND (reference sequence). This CDR3 has 16 residues. V lost 6 bases and J lost 0, with 14 bases in between. The CDR3 here is CASRGMGAANTGELFF. CDR3 in DNA: TGTGCCAGTAGGGGGATGGGGGCAGCGAACACCGGGGAGCTGTTTTTT.

CDR3: CASSRNLAGGGTEQFF. The CDR3 coding sequence is TGTGCCAGCAGCCGCAACCTAGCGGGGGGTGGTACTGAGCAGTTCTTC. This rearrangement joins TRBV3-1 (or the pseudogene TRBV3-2) to TRBJ2-1; 11 positions agree with TRBD2. In germline, CDR1 is LGHDT, CDR2 YNNKEL (reference sequence). CDR3 length equals 16 residues. Trimming took 4 bases from V and 9 from J; bases not matched to a gene: 11.

The chain uses TRBV3-1 (or the pseudogene TRBV3-2) and TRBJ2-1, with 11 nucleotides matching TRBD1. Trimming took 4 bases from V and 9 from J; bases not matched to a gene: 8. Germline CDR1 reads LGHDT; CDR2 reads YNNKEL (reference sequence). The CDR3 loop spans 15 amino acids. CDR3 amino acids: CASSRGTGGVGEQFF. The CDR3, as DNA: TGTGCCAGCAGCCGGGGGACAGGGGGAGTTGGTGAGCAGTTCTTC.

This clone was detected a few times. The V gene is TRBV7-9, the J gene TRBJ1-5, with TRBD1 matching over 10 bases. Germline V gene data show CDR1 as SEHNR and CDR2 as FQNEAQ (reference sequence). V lost 5 bases, J lost 1 base, and 11 bases stayed unmatched. The CDR3 sequence is 18 residues long. The CDR3 nucleotides read TGTGCCAGCAGCCCCGGACAGGGGGGGGTTTGGAGCAATCAGCCCCAGCATTTT. Amino acids: CASSPGQGGVWSNQPQHF. The variable domain in full, with the rest retrieved from reference TRBV7-9 and TRBJ1-5, is DTGVSQNPRHKITKRGQNVTFRCDPISEHNRLYWYRQTLGQGPEFLTYFQNEAQLEKSRLLSDRFSAERPKGSFSTLEIQRTEQGDSAMYLCASSPGQGGVWSNQPQHFGDGTRLSIL.

V and J are TRBV18 and TRBJ2-5; no definite D call. CDR1 and CDR2 (germline): KGHSH, LQKENI. This CDR3 region has 13 residues. Trimming shortened V by 2 bases and J by 3 bases, and 7 bases separated the two germline ends. CDR3 amino acids: CASSPNSKETQYF. The CDR3 DNA follows: TGTGCCAGCTCACCAAACAGCAAAGAGACCCAGTACTTC.

This rearrangement joins TRBV5-1 to TRBJ2-7, with D tentatively TRBD2 (5 bases). CDR1 is SGHRS and CDR2 is YFSETQ in the germline V gene. This CDR3 is built from 14 residues. V was trimmed by 0 bases and J by 3 bases, leaving 10 bases between them. DNA for the CDR3: TGCGCCAGCAGCTTGGAAGGCGGGTTCTACGAGCAGTACTTC. It encodes CASSLEGGFYEQYF. Full variable domain (missing parts from reference TRBV5-1 and TRBJ2-7): KAGVTQTPRYLIKTRGQQVTLSCSPISGHRSVSWYQQTPGQGLQFLFEYFSETQRNKGNFPGRFSGRQFSNSRSEMNVSTLELGDSALYLCASSLEGGFYEQYFGPGTRLTVT.

This chain uses TRBV6-2 or TRBV6-3 with TRBJ2-1, with 12 bases aligning to TRBD2. V was clipped by 7 bases and J by 7 bases; unmatched bases: 11. CDR1 is MNHEY, CDR2 SVGEGT, per germline. This CDR3 spans 16 amino acids. This chain's CDR3 is CASTPSGLAGRNEQFF. In DNA form, the CDR3 reads TGTGCCAGCACCCCCTCTGGACTAGCGGGAAGGAATGAGCAGTTCTTC.

The chain carries TRBV2 and TRBJ2-7; 8 nucleotides align to TRBD1. The germline gives CDR1 SNHLY, CDR2 FYNNEI. The CDR3 runs 14 residues. V was clipped by 3 bases and J by 4 bases; unmatched bases: 5. The CDR3 sequence is CASSDRQGPYEQYF. CDR3 DNA sequence: TGTGCCAGCAGTGATCGACAGGGGCCGTACGAGCAGTACTTC.

V is TRBV7-3 and J is TRBJ2-2; 10 bases are a match to TRBD2. The ends lost 2 bases at V and 9 bases at J; junction bases unmatched: 3. Germline V gives CDR1 SGHTA, CDR2 FQGTGA. The CDR3 spans 14 residues. As DNA, the CDR3 is TGTGCCAGCAGCTTATCTAGCGGGAGTTGGGAGCTGTTTTTT. Its translation is CASSLSSGSWELFF.

This clone has only a few counts. The genes are TRBV3-1 (or the pseudogene TRBV3-2) and TRBJ1-5; tentatively, D is TRBD1 (5 bases). The CDR3 spans 14 residues. Germline loops: CDR1 LGHDT, CDR2 YNNKEL (reference sequence). V was pared by 2 bases and J by 2 bases, with 7 bases between. The CDR3 reads CASSQTGGNQPQHF. The CDR3 DNA reads TGTGCCAGCAGCCAAACGGGGGGCAATCAGCCCCAGCATTTT.

V usage is TRBV27 and J usage is TRBJ1-1; possibly TRBD1 for D (6 bases). This CDR3 has 15 amino acids. V lost 1 base and J 1 base, leaving 10 bases between the germline ends. The germline V gene encodes CDR1 MNHEY and CDR2 SMNVEV (reference sequence). The CDR3 sequence is CASSLLGTPNTEAFF. CDR3 DNA sequence: TGTGCCAGCAGTTTATTGGGGACACCGAACACTGAAGCTTTCTTT.

This chain links TRBV18 with TRBJ1-1; D gene unclear. V lost 4 bases and J lost 2, with 11 bases in between. This CDR3 contains 14 residues. Germline V gene sequence: CDR1 KGHSH, CDR2 LQKENI. CDR3 sequence: CASSLRGQNTEAFF. CDR3 nucleotide sequence: TGTGCCAGCTCACTTCGAGGTCAAAACACTGAAGCTTTCTTT.

The chain recombines TRBV29-1 with TRBJ2-3; TRBD2 aligns across 10 bases. The V segment lost 5 bases and the J segment 8 bases; nucleotides outside the gene matches: 10. The CDR3 runs to 14 residues. Germline V gives CDR1 SQVTM, CDR2 ANQGSEA. CDR3 loop: CSVYRGAGGGTQYF. CDR3 nucleotides: TGCAGCGTTTACAGGGGAGCGGGAGGGGGTACGCAGTATTTT.

In its sample, this clone was seen a few times. V is TRBV3-1 (or the pseudogene TRBV3-2) and J is TRBJ2-7, with TRBD1 matching 7 bases. Germline values: CDR1 LGHDT, CDR2 YNNKEL (reference sequence). The CDR3 contains 12 residues. J was trimmed by 9 bases and V by 1 base; bases with no gene match: 3. CDR3 residues: CASSQVTGVQYF. The CDR3 bases are TGTGCCAGCAGCCAAGTAACAGGGGTGCAGTACTTC.

The chain carries TRBV6-6 and TRBJ2-1; D is perhaps TRBD1 (5 bases). CDR1 MNHNY and CDR2 SVGAGI come from the germline V gene (reference sequence). The CDR3 is 12 amino acids. With 5 bases removed from V and 7 bases from J, the gap between germline ends came to 9 bases. In DNA, the CDR3 is TGTGCCAGCAGTAAGACAGAGAATGAGCAGTTCTTC. This sequence encodes CASSKTENEQFF.

The chain combines TRBV28 with TRBJ2-7; TRBD1 matches at 7 bases. The CDR3 contains 12 residues. Germline CDR1 and CDR2: MDHEN and SYDVKM. V shed 8 bases, J shed 4 bases, and the junction held 5 bases outside the gene matches. As DNA, the CDR3 is TGTGCCAGCTCCAGGGGGTCTTACGAGCAGTACTTC. Translation gives CASSRGSYEQYF.

V usage is TRBV5-1 and J usage is TRBJ2-1, with no clear D. The CDR3 totals 16 residues. Trimming removed 0 bases at V and 7 bases at J, with 17 bases between. Germline values: CDR1 SGHRS, CDR2 YFSETQ. CDR3 sequence: CASSLEVSPAQNEQFF. In DNA form, the CDR3 reads TGCGCCAGCAGCTTGGAGGTTAGCCCGGCCCAGAATGAGCAGTTCTTC.

The chain combines TRBV10-1 with TRBJ2-1, with TRBD2 matching over 13 bases. Germline V gene data show CDR1 as WNHNN and CDR2 as SYGVQD (reference sequence). This CDR3 is built from 20 residues. Germline trimming cut 3 bases from V and 8 bases from J; bases unmatched to any gene: 19. The CDR3 DNA is TGCGCCAGCAGTGAAGGGCCGGACAGCCCGGGACTAGCGGGATTCGATGAGCAGTTCTTC. Protein sequence: CASSEGPDSPGLAGFDEQFF.

The J gene is TRBJ1-2, the V gene TRBV3-1 (or the pseudogene TRBV3-2), with 11 bases aligning to TRBD1. The CDR3 is made up of 15 amino acids. V dropped 1 base and J dropped 5; count of bases not matched to a gene: 3. Per the germline V gene, CDR1 is LGHDT and CDR2 is YNNKEL (reference sequence). CDR3 coding DNA: TGTGCCAGCAGCCAAGTCCGGGACAGGGGGTATGGCTACACCTTC. Translation gives CASSQVRDRGYGYTF.

The V and J genes are TRBV6-1 and TRBJ1-5, with TRBD1 matching 8 bases. The CDR3 loop spans 19 amino acids. J was trimmed by 0 bases and V by 2 bases; bases with no gene match: 12. Germline V gene sequence: CDR1 MNHNS, CDR2 SASEGT. The CDR3 nucleotides read TGTGCCAGCAGTGAATTATTTGGGACAGGCAGAAATAGCAATCAGCCCCAGCATTTT. Protein sequence: CASSELFGTGRNSNQPQHF.

The chain combines TRBV2 with TRBJ2-2; D not certain. Trimming stripped 5 bases from V and 4 bases from J, with 8 bases between. The CDR3 totals 13 residues. The germline V gene has CDR1 SNHLY and CDR2 FYNNEI. CDR3 residues: CASSLLATGELFF. Here the CDR3 DNA reads TGTGCCAGCAGTTTGTTGGCCACCGGGGAGCTGTTTTTT.

The chain carries TRBV6-6 and TRBJ1-2; possible D gene TRBD1, 5 bases. CDR1 is MNHNY, CDR2 SVGAGI, per germline (reference sequence). The CDR3 covers 13 residues. Trimming left V 2 bases short and J 3 bases short, with 7 bases between. Here the CDR3 DNA reads TGTGCCAGCAGTTACGTAGGGGACTATGGCTACACCTTC. It is translated as CASSYVGDYGYTF.

In DNA, the CDR3 is TGTGCCAGCAGTTTAGCGGGAGCCCGAAATGAGCAGTTCTTC. Amino acid sequence: CASSLAGARNEQFF. The chain uses TRBV28 and TRBJ2-1; 7 positions agree with TRBD2. CDR3 size: 14 residues. The junction had 5 bases not matched to a gene; V was cut back by 2 bases and J by 7 bases. Germline CDR1 is MDHEN and CDR2 is SYDVKM.

V gene TRBV10-3 combines with J gene TRBJ1-5; TRBD1 matches at 7 bases. This CDR3 is 14 amino acids long. Germline-derived CDR1 and CDR2 are ENHRY and SYGVKD. J gave up 2 bases and V 5 bases, and 3 bases lay outside the gene matches. The DNA for the CDR3 is TGTGCCATCAGTCCGGGGACAGGCAATCAGCCCCAGCATTTT. This translates into CAISPGTGNQPQHF.

This chain links TRBV5-6 with TRBJ1-1, with 8 nucleotides matching TRBD1. With 5 bases clipped from V and 2 bases from J, the junction kept 5 bases outside the gene matches. This CDR3 has 14 residues. Germline CDR1 reads SGHDT; CDR2 reads YYEEEE. The CDR3, as DNA: TGTGCCAGCAGATACAGGGGGAGTAACACTGAAGCTTTCTTT. This gives the protein CASRYRGSNTEAFF.